This TCR beta chain is drawn from a study of OX40 agonist ivuxolimab in advanced cancers. About the investigation overall: Ivuxolimab, which targeted the costimulatory receptor OX40 (CD134), was an agonistic, fully human IgG2 monoclonal antibody. Of the 52 patients in dose escalation, some 20 had hepatocellular carcinoma, approximately 15 had melanoma, 9 had renal cell carcinoma and 9 had head and neck cancer. A male proportion of 75% to 85% and a mean age of roughly 55 years, ranging from 23 to 79, were recorded for the dose-escalation cohort. Intravenous ivuxolimab was administered to patients every 2 weeks at six dose levels: 0.01, 0.1, 0.3, 1.5, 3 and 10 mg/kg. Partial responses were achieved by three dose-escalation patients, of whom one had hepatocellular carcinoma and two had cutaneous melanoma. The paper describes the monotherapy dose-escalation part (N of about 52 patients) of the phase I trial of ivuxolimab. Prior anti-PD-1, anti-PD-L1 or anti-CTLA-4 therapy was permitted, and checkpoint inhibitors had been received by approximately 39% of dose-escalation patients. Peripheral TCRbeta sequencing aimed to test whether ivuxolimab altered TCR sequence diversity and caused clonal T-cell expansion.

Genomic DNA was extracted from sorted cells for sequencing of the TCRbeta CDR3 region. TCRbeta CDR3 regions were sequenced using the immunoSEQ Assay. TCRdb obtained this table from immuneACCESS and retained in-frame rearrangements with V and J assigned. These tables miss some clones; where compared with another copy, unresolved V genes account for less than half of the shortfall, and the remainder is unexplained. The sample has 99,000 or so clones on record, approximately 95% of them singletons. The top ten hold 2% of the sample. In the case of this clone: The clone's antigen remains unknown. One base away there is no much larger clone; base qualities are not given.

Overall study outcomes, separate from this receptor: After ivuxolimab, more expanded clones were found on average in CD8+ T cells than in CD4+ T cells. Low levels of normalized T-cell clonal expansion were also seen in some patients who did not respond. Which antigens the clonally expanded peripheral T cells were specific for was not determined. At doses of 0.1 to 3.0 mg/kg, clonal expansion of both CD4+ and CD8+ T cells in blood was seen between baseline and week 6. In partial responders in the 0.1-3.0 mg/kg groups, normalized peripheral clonal expansion was found to be among the lowest, especially among CD8+ T cells.

CDR1 SEHNR and CDR2 FQNEAQ were looked up in the germline V gene (reference sequence). Counted from cysteine to phenylalanine, this CDR3 has 16 amino acids. Only CDR3 DNA is held: 48 bases, read in frame from base 1. Compared with germline, V lacks 4 bases and J lacks 3 bases; bases without a gene match: 7. Patients with autoimmune disease history or receiving systemic immunosuppression were excluded from the trial. Peripheral blood for TCR sequencing was drawn from every dose cohort at baseline, at cycle 4 day 1 and at cycle 7 day 1. The samples were taken from a phase I, first-in-human, multicenter, open-label dose-escalation trial of ivuxolimab. Adults with locally advanced or metastatic melanoma, renal cell carcinoma, hepatocellular carcinoma or head and neck squamous cell carcinoma were enrolled in the trial. Before TCR sequencing, CD4+ T cells and CD8+ T cells from peripheral blood were sorted into separate populations.

The receptor was isolated from an adult with an advanced solid tumor such as melanoma, head and neck, liver or kidney cancer. The sequencing used CD4+ or CD8+ T cells sorted from blood, collected in a trial of the OX40 agonist ivuxolimab. This receptor chain uses TRBV7-9 and TRBJ2-1; TRBD2 matches 9 bases in the middle. This receptor has the CDR3 CASSSQLAGIYNEQFF. The DNA is TGTGCCAGCAGCTCACAACTAGCGGGCATCTACAATGAGCAGTTCTTC. The full variable domain, with segments outside the CDR3 supplied by the reference TRBV7-9 and TRBJ2-1 proteins, appears as DTGVSQNPRHKITKRGQNVTFRCDPISEHNRLYWYRQTLGQGPEFLTYFQNEAQLEKSRLLSDRFSAERPKGSFSTLEIQRTEQGDSAMYLCASSSQLAGIYNEQFFGPGTRLTVL.